Here is one TCR beta chain with its context. Its antigen is still unknown. CDR3 size: 15 residues. After removal of 0 bases from V and 3 bases from J, the junction contained 2 bases not matched to a gene. Per the germline V gene, CDR1 is LGHNA and CDR2 is YSLEER. This sample is drawn from a study of cytotoxic CD8 clonotypes in ibrutinib-treated CLL. Study outcomes and limitations: Public clonotypes occurred uncommonly; on treatment, they contracted or remained stable. Clonality showed a rise at ibrutinib response that reversed toward baseline at progression.

Sequencing was performed with immunoSEQ multiplex PCR; in TCRdb, only in-frame clones are kept and a portion is missing. The top ten clones hold less than 20% of a sample with roughly 250,000 clones, under 80% of them seen once. The sequence was collected from a human donor with chronic lymphocytic leukemia. Sequencing was performed on PBMCs, taken after 24 months of ibrutinib treatment. V gene TRBV4-3 combines with J gene TRBJ1-5; the match to TRBD1 covers 7 bases. DNA of the CDR3: TGCGCCAGCAGCCAAGACAGGGGGATCAATCAGCCCCAGCATTTT. It translates to CASSQDRGINQPQHF.